The T cell receptor (beta chain) described here comes from a study of cytomegalovirus exposure and HLA in healthy donors. Amplification used 60 Vbeta primers and 13 Jbeta primers. This table comes from immunoSEQ multiplex PCR, and its TCRdb copy is limited to in-frame clones, with some not included. This sample yields roughly 150,000 clones, of which roughly 80% are seen a single time; around 2% belongs to the top ten. This CDR3 region has 16 residues. With V trimmed by 0 bases and J by 4 bases, 9 bases remained unmatched. From germline, CDR1 is MNHEY and CDR2 SVGAGI. The J gene is TRBJ2-7, the V gene TRBV6-5, with 7 bases that match TRBD1. Sequenced input: PBMCs. This receptor was taken from a man aged 25-40 years in good health and CMV-seronegative. The CDR3 sequence: CASSYSGQARGYEQYF. Written as DNA, the CDR3 is TGTGCCAGCAGTTACTCTGGACAGGCGAGGGGTTACGAGCAGTACTTC.